This TCR beta chain was obtained from a study of T cells in Graves' hyperthyroidism and ophthalmopathy. General observations from the study: From stable hyperthyroidism, ophthalmopathy was set apart by a 13 V-J model.

Diagnoses were established using clinical symptoms, serum thyroxine and TRAb, thyroid ultrasound and orbital computed tomography. This clonotype was found many times. Its specificity is not known. The CDR3 runs to 15 residues. Germline V gene lookup returns CDR1 MNHNS and CDR2 SASEGT. Losses at the gene ends were 6 bases for V and 1 base for J; bases not matched to a gene: 9. RNA transcripts yielded amplified TCR beta CDR3 regions. The primer set for the first-round RT-PCR of the TCR CDR3 was HTBI. TCRdb fed the multiplex PCR reads into MiXCR, producing one record per CDR3 protein. The sample holds approximately 590,000 distinct CDR3 sequences, 15% to 18% seen once.

The sequencing sample was made of blood. The chain uses TRBV6-1 and TRBJ2-7; 7 bases are shared with TRBD1. This receptor was identified in a woman aged 30 to 39 with Graves' hyperthyroidism. CDR3 nucleotides: TGTGCCAGCAGGGGTACAGGGGTTGGATCCTACGAGCAGTACTTC. Its protein product is CASRGTGVGSYEQYF.